This T cell receptor beta chain comes out of a study of neoadjuvant anti-PD-1 for oral cavity cancer. The CDR3 is 15 amino acids. V lost 7 bases and J lost 5, with 17 bases in between. Germline V gives CDR1 SGHTA, CDR2 FQGNSA. This clone was observed a few times. Clones were sequenced by immunoSEQ multiplex PCR, and TCRdb holds only the in-frame ones, with some missing. The profile shows approximately 10,000 clones, roughly two thirds of them singletons. Specified time point: after neoadjuvant nivolumab, at surgical resection. The chain carries TRBV7-2 and TRBJ1-4; no clear D. This receptor was taken from a person aged 40 to 85 with oral cavity squamous cell carcinoma. Sequenced material: PBMCs, taken after nivolumab (anti-PD-1) treatment. The CDR3 coding sequence is TGTGCCAGCACCGTAAGTTCCGGGCGAAATGAAAAACTGTTTTTT. Translated, it gives CASTVSSGRNEKLFF.